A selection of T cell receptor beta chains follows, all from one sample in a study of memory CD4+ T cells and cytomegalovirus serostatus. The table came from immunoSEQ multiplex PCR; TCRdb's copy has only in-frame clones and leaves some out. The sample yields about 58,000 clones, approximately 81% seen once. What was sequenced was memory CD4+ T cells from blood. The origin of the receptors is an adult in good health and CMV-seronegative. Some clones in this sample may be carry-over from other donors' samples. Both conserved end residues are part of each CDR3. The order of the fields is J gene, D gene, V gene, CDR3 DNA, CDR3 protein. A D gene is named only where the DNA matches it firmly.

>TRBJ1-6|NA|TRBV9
TGTGCCAGCAGCGGCGACCGGGCTCATAATTCACCCCTCCACTTT
CASSGDRAHNSPLHF
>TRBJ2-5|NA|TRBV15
TGTGCCACCAGCAGAGGACAGGCAGGGGAGACCCAGTACTTC
CATSRGQAGETQYF
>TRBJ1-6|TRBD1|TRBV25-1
TGTGCCAGCAGACAACCCGGGACAGGGGTTTCACCCCTCCACTTT
CASRQPGTGVSPLHF
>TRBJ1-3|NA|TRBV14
TGTGCCAGCAGCCAGGGGAATGGAAACACCATATATTTT
CASSQGNGNTIYF
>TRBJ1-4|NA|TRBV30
TGTGCCTGGAGAGAGCAGTCTGTCCGTGAAAAACTGTTTTTT
CAWREQSVREKLFF
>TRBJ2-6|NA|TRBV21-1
TGTGCCAGCAGCAAAGCGAGGGGGATAGGGGCCAACGTCCTGACTTTC
CASSKARGIGANVLTF
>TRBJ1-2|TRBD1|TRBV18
TGTGCCAGCTCAACAGGGACAGGGGGATATAATGGCTACACCTTC
CASSTGTGGYNGYTF
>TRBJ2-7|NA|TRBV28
TGTGCCAGCAGCCCCTCCAAGAGATGGCAGTACTTC
CASSPSKRWQYF
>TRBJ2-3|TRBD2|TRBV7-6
TGTGCCAGCAGCTTAGTGGGGACTAGCGGCCATACGCAGTATTTT
CASSLVGTSGHTQYF
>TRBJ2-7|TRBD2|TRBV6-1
TGTGCCGGAAGACTAGCGGGAGGCTACGAGCAGTACTTC
CAGRLAGGYEQYF
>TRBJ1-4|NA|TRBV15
TGTGCCACCAGCGGAGGAGGAAGGGAAAAACTGTTTTTT
CATSGGGREKLFF
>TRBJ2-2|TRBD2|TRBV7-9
TGTGCCAGCAGCTTGCATAGCGGGACTTTTCGGGAGCTGTTTTTT
CASSLHSGTFRELFF
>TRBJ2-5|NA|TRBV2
TGTGCCAGCAAGGGCGGAGGGGAGACCCAGTACTTC
CASKGGGETQYF
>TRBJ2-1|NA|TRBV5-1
TGCGCCAGCAGCTTGGTCACCGGGAGATACAATGAGCAGTTCTTC
CASSLVTGRYNEQFF
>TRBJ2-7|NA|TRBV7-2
TGTGCCAGCAGCTTAGCCAGGGCAGGACGTGGCTCCTACGAGCAGTACTTC
CASSLARAGRGSYEQYF
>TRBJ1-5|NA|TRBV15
TGTGCCACCAGCAGAGCAGGGGAAGGACAGCCCCAGCATTTT
CATSRAGEGQPQHF
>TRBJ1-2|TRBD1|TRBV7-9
TGTGCCAGCAGCGCACCTAGAGGGACAGGGGGCTCTAACTATGGCTACACCTTC
CASSAPRGTGGSNYGYTF
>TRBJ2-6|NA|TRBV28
TGTGCCAGCAGGGATCCAGGGAGGGGGGCCAACGTCCTGACTTTC
CASRDPGRGANVLTF
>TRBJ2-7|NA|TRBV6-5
TGTGCCAGCAGTCCCGGGGGGCCTCCTCGGTACGAGCAGTACTTC
CASSPGGPPRYEQYF
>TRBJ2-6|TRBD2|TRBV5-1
TGCGCCAGCGCCCCCAGCGGGATTTCTGGGGCCAACGTCCTGACTTTC
CASAPSGISGANVLTF